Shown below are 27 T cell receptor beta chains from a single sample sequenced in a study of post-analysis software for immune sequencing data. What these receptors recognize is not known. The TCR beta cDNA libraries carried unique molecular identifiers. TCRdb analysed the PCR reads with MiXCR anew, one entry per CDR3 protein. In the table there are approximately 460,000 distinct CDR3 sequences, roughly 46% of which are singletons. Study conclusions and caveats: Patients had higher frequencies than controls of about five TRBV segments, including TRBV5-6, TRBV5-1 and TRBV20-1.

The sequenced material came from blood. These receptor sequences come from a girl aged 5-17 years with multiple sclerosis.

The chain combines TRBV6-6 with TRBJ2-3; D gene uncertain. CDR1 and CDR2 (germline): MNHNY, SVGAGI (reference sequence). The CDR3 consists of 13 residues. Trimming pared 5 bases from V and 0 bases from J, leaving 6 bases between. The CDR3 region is CASSQTSTDTQYF. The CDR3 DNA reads TGTGCCAGCAGTCAGACTAGCACAGATACGCAGTATTTT.

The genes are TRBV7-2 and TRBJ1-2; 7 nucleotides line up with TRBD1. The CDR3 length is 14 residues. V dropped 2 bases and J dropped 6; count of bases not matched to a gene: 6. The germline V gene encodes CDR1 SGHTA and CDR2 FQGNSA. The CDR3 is CASSLPTGADGYTF. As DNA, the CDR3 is TGTGCCAGCAGCTTACCAACAGGGGCGGATGGCTACACCTTC.

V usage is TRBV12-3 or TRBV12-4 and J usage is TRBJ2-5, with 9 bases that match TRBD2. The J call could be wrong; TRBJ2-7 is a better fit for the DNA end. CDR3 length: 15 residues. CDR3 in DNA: TGTGCCAGCAGTTCCCTGACTAGCGGCACGCACGAGCAGTACTTC. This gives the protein CASSSLTSGTHEQYF.

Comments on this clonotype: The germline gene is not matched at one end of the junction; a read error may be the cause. CDR3: CAGSAPGTEPYEQYF. In DNA, the CDR3 is TGTGCCGGCAGCGCTCCCGGGACTGAGCCCTACGAGCAGTACTTC. J is TRBJ2-7 and V is TRBV6-6; D might be TRBD2 (6 bases). CDR3 size: 15 residues. The V gene's germline CDR1 is MNHNY and CDR2 SVGAGI (reference sequence).

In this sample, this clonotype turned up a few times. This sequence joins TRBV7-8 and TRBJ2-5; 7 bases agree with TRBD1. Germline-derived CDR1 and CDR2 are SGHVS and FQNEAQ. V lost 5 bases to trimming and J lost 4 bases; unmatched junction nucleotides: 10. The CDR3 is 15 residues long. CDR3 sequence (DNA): TGTGCCAGCAGCCTCGGGACAGAGGGTCCAGAGACCCAGTACTTC. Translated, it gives CASSLGTEGPETQYF.

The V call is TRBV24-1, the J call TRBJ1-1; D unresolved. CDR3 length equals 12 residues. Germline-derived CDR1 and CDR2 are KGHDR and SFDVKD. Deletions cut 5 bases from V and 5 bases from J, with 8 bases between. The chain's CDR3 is CATSGGETEAFF. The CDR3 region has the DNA TGTGCCACCAGTGGCGGGGAAACTGAAGCTTTCTTT.

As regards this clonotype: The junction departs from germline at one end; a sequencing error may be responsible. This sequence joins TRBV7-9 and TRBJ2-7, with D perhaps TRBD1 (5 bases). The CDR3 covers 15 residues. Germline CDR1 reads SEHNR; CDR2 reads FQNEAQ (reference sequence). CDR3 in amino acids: CSSSLGQGIAYEQYF. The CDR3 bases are TGTTCCAGCAGCTTGGGTCAGGGCATCGCCTACGAGCAGTACTTC.

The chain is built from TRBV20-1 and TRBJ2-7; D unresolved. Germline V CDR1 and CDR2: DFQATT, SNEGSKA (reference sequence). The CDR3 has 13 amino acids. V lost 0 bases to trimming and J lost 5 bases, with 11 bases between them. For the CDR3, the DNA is TGCAGTGCTAGAGACACCGACTTCAACGAGCAGTACTTC. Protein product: CSARDTDFNEQYF.

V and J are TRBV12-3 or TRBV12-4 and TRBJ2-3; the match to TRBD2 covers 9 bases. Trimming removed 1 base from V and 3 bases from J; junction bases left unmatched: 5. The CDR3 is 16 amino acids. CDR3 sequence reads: CASSLGLAGKTDTQYF. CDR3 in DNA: TGTGCCAGCAGTTTAGGTCTAGCGGGAAAAACAGATACGCAGTATTTT.

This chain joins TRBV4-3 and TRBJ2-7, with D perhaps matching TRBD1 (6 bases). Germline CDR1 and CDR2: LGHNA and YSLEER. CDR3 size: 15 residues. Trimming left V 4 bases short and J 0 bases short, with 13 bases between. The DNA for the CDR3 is TGCGCCAGCAGCCGCGTTACAGGGAGCTCCTACGAGCAGTACTTC. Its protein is CASSRVTGSSYEQYF.

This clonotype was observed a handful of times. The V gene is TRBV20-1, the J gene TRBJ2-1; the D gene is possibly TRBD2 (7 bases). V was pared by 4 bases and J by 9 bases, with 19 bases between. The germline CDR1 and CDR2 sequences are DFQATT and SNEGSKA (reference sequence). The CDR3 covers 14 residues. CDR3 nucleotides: TGCAGTGCTACGACCGCGGGGGCGGGAACTGAGCAGTTCTTC. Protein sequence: CSATTAGAGTEQFF.

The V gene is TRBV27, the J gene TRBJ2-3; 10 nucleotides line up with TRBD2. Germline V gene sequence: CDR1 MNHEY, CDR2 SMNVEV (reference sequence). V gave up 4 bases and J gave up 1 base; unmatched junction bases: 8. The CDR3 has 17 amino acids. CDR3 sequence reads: CASSSNLAGDGTDTQYF. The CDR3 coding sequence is TGTGCCAGCAGTTCAAACCTAGCGGGAGACGGCACAGATACGCAGTATTTT.

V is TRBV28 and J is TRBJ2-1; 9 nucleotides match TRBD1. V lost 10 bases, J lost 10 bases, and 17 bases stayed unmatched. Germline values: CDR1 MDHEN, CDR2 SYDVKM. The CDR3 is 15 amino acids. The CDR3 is CATTPPGQGGYEQFF. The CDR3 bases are TGTGCCACCACCCCACCGGGACAGGGTGGGTACGAGCAGTTCTTC.

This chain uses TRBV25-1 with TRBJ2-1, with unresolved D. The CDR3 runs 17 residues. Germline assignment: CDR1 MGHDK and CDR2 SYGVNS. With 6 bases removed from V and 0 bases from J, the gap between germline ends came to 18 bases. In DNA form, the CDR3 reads TGTGCCAGCAGCCCTTTAAGGTCTAGTCGCTCCTACAATGAGCAGTTCTTC. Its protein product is CASSPLRSSRSYNEQFF.

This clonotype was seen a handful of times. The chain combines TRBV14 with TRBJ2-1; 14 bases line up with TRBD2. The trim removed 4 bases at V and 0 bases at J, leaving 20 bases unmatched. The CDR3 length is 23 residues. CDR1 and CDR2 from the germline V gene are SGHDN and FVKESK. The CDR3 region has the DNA TGTGCCAGCAGCCCTAAACCGGGACTAGCGGGAGTTCATTGGGGCAGCTCCTACAATGAGCAGTTCTTC. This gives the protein CASSPKPGLAGVHWGSSYNEQFF. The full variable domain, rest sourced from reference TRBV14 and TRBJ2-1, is EAGVTQFPSHSVIEKGQTVTLRCDPISGHDNLYWYRRVMGKEIKFLLHFVKESKQDESGMPNNRFLAERTGGTYSTLKVQPAELEDSGVYFCASSPKPGLAGVHWGSSYNEQFFGPGTRLTVL.

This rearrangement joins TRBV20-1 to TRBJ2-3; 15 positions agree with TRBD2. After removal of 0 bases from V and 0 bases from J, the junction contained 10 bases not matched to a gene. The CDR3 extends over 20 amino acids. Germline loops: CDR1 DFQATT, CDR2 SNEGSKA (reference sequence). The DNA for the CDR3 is TGCAGTGCTAGAGATCCGGGACTAGCGGGAGGTCTCCTAAGCACAGATACGCAGTATTTT. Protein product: CSARDPGLAGGLLSTDTQYF.

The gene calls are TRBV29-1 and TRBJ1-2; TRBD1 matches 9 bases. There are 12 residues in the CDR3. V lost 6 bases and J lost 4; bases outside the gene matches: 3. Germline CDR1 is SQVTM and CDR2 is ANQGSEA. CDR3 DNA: TGCAGCGTCCGGGACAGGGTCTATGGCTACACCTTC. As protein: CSVRDRVYGYTF.

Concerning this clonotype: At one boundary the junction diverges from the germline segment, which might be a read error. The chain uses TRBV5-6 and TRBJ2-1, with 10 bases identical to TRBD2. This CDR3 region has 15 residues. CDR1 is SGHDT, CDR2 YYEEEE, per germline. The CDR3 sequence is CAGSLGGTSENEQFF. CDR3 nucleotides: TGTGCCGGCAGCTTGGGGGGGACTAGCGAAAATGAGCAGTTCTTC. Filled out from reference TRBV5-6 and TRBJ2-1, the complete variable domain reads DAGVTQSPTHLIKTRGQQVTLRCSPKSGHDTVSWYQQALGQGPQFIFQYYEEEERQRGNFPDRFSGHQFPNYSSELNVNALLLGDSALYLCAGSLGGTSENEQFFGPGTRLTVL.

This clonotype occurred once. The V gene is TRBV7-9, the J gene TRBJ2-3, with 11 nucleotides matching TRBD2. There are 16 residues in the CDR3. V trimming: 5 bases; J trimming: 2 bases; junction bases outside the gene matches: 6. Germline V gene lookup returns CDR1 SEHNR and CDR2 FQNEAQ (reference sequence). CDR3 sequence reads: CASSQATSGVTDTQYF. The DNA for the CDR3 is TGTGCCAGCAGCCAAGCGACTAGCGGGGTCACAGATACGCAGTATTTT.

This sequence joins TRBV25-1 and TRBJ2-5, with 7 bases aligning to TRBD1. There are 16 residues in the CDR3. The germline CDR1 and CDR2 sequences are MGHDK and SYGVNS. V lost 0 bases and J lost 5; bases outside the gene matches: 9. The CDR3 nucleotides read TGTGCCAGCAGTGAATATTTCACAGGGGTATCGGAGACCCAGTACTTC. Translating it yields CASSEYFTGVSETQYF.

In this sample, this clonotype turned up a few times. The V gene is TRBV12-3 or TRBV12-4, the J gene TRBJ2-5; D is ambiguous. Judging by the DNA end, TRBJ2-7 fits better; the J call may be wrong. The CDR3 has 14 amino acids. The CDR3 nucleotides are TGTGCCAGCAGCGTATCTATAGACGACTACGAGCAGTACTTC. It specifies CASSVSIDDYEQYF.

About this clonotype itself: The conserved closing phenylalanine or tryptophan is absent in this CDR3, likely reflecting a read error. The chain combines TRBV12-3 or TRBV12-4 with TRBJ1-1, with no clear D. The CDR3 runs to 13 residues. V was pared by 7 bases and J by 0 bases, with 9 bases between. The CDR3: CASTLRVNTEAFC. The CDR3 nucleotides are TGTGCCAGCACCCTTCGGGTGAACACTGAAGCTTTCTGT.

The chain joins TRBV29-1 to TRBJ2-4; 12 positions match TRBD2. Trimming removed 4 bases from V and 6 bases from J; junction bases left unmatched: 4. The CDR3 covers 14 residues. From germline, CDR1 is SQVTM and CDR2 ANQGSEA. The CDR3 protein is CSVGTSGDRNIQYF. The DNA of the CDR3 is TGCAGCGTTGGGACTAGCGGGGATCGAAACATTCAGTACTTC.

The CDR3 reads CASTLGRGHASNQPQHF. CDR3 DNA sequence: TGTGCCAGCACCCTGGGGAGGGGGCACGCTAGCAATCAGCCCCAGCATTTT. This chain connects TRBV28 to TRBJ1-5, with 7 positions matching TRBD1. CDR1 is MDHEN, CDR2 SYDVKM, per germline. The ends lost 7 bases at V and 0 bases at J; junction bases unmatched: 12. There are 17 residues in the CDR3.

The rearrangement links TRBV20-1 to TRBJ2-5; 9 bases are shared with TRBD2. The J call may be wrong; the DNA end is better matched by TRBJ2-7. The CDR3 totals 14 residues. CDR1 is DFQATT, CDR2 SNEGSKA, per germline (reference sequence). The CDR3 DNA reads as TGCAGTGCTAGGACTAGCGGTACAGTGTACGAGCAGTACTTC. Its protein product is CSARTSGTVYEQYF.

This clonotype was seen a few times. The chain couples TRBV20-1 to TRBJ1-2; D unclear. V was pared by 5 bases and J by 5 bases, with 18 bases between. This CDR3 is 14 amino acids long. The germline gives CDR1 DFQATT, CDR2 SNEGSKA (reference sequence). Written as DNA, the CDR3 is TGCAGTGCTCCACGTGGGGAGAGAAGTTATGGCTACACCTTC. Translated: CSAPRGERSYGYTF.

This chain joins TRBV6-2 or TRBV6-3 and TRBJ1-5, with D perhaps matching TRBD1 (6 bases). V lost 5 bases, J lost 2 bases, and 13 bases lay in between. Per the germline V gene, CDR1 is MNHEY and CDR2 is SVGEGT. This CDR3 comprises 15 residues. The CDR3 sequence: CASSHHRVGNQPQHF. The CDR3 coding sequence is TGTGCCAGCAGTCACCACAGGGTCGGCAATCAGCCCCAGCATTTT.